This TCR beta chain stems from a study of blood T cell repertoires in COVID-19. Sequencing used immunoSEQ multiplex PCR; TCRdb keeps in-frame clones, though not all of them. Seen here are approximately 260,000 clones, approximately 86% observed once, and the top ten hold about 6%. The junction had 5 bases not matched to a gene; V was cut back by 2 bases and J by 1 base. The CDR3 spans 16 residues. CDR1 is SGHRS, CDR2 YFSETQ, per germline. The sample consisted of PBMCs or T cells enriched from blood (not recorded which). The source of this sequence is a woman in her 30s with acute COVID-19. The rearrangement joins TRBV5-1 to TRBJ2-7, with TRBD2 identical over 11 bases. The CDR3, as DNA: TGCGCCAGCAGCTTCTCCGGGACTAGCGGATCCTACGAGCAGTACTTC. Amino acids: CASSFSGTSGSYEQYF.